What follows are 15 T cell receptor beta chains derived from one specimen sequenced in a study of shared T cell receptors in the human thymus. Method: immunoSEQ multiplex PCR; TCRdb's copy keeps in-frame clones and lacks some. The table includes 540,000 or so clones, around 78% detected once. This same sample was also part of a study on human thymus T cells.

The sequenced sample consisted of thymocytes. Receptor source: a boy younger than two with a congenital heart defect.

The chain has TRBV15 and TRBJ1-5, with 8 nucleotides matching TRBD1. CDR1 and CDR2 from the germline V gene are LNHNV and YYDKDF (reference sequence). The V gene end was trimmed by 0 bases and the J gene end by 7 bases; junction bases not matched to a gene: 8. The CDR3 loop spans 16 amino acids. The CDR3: CATSRDPRGRHQPQHF. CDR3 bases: TGTGCCACCAGCAGAGATCCCAGGGGGCGACACCAGCCCCAGCATTTT. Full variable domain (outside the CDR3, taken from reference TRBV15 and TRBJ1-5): DAMVIQNPRYQVTQFGKPVTLSCSQTLNHNVMYWYQQKSSQAPKLLFHYYDKDFNNEADTPDNFQSRRPNTSFCFLDIRSPGLGDTAMYLCATSRDPRGRHQPQHFGDGTRLSIL.

The CDR3 DNA reads TGTGCCAGCAGCAGCCGAGGGAGGGAAAATGAAGCTTTCTTT. Its protein is CASSSRGRENEAFF. J is TRBJ1-1 and V is TRBV27; unclear D gene. This CDR3 is 14 amino acids long. V was shortened by 6 bases and J by 7 bases, with 18 bases between the two germline ends. Germline assignment: CDR1 MNHEY and CDR2 SMNVEV (reference sequence).

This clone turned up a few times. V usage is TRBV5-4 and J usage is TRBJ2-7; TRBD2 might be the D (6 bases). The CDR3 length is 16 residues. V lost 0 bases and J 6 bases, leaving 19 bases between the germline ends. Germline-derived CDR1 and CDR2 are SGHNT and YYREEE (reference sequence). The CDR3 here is CASSLDRSGRGPEQYF. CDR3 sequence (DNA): TGTGCCAGCAGCTTGGATCGATCCGGGAGAGGTCCCGAGCAGTACTTC.

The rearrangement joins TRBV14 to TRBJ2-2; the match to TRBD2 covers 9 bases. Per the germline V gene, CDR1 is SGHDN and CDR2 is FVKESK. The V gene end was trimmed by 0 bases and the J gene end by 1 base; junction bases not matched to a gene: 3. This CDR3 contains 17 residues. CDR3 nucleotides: TGTGCCAGCAGCCAAGAAGGTAGCGGGAGGAACACCGGGGAGCTGTTTTTT. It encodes CASSQEGSGRNTGELFF.

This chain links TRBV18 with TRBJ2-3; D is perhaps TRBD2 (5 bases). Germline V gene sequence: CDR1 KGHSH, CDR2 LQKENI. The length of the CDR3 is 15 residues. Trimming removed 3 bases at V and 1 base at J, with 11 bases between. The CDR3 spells CASSPPERGTDTQYF. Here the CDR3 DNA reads TGTGCCAGCTCACCGCCGGAGAGGGGCACAGATACGCAGTATTTT.

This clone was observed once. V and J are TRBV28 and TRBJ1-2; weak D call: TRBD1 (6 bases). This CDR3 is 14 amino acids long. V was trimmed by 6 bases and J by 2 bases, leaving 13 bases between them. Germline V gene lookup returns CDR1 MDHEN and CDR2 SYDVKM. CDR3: CASRPDRLNYGYTF. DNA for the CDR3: TGTGCCAGCAGACCAGACAGGCTCAACTATGGCTACACCTTC.

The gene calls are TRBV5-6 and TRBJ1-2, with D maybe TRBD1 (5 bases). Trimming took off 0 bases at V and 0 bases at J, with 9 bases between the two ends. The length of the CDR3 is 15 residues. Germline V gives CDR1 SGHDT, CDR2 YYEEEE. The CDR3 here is CASSLGGPSNYGYTF. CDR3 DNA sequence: TGTGCCAGCAGCTTGGGGGGCCCTTCTAACTATGGCTACACCTTC.

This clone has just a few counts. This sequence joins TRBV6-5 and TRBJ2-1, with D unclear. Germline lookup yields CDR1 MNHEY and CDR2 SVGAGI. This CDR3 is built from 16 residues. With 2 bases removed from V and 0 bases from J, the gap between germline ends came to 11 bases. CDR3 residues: CASSYEIYSSYNEQFF. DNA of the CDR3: TGTGCCAGCAGTTACGAGATCTACTCCTCCTACAATGAGCAGTTCTTC.

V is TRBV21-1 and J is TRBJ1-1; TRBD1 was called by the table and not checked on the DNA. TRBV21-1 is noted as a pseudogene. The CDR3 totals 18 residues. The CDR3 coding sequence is TGTGCCAGCAGCTTCTGGGACAGGTTTTCCGTATGTGACACTGAAGCTTTCTTT. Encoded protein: CASSFWDRFSVCDTEAFF.

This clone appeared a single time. The CDR3 protein is CASSLGGGVYEQYF. CDR3 coding DNA: TGTGCCAGCAGTCTTGGCGGGGGGGTCTACGAGCAGTACTTC. The rearrangement joins TRBV27 to TRBJ2-7; 9 bases agree with TRBD2. Looked up from germline, CDR1 is MNHEY and CDR2 is SMNVEV (reference sequence). This CDR3 spans 14 amino acids. Unmatched junction bases numbered 5, after V lost 5 bases and J lost 3 bases.

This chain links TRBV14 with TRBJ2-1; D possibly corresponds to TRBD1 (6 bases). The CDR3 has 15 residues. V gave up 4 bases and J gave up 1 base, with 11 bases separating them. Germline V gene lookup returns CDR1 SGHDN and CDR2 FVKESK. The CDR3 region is CASSPYRDSYNEQFF. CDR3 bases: TGTGCCAGCAGCCCTTACAGGGATTCCTACAATGAGCAGTTCTTC.

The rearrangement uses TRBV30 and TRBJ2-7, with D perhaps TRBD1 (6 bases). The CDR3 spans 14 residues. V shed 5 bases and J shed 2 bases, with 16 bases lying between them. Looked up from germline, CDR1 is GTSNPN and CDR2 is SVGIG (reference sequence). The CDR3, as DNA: TGTGCCTGGGGAAGAGCAACAGGGCCCTACGAGCAGTACTTC. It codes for CAWGRATGPYEQYF.

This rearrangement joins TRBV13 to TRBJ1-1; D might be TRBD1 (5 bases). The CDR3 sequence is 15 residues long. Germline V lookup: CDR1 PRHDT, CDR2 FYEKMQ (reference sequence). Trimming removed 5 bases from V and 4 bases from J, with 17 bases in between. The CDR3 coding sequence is TGTGCCAGCAGCCCCACCGTAGGTAGGGGCACTGAAGCTTTCTTT. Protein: CASSPTVGRGTEAFF.

The CDR3 DNA is TGTGCCACCAGCAGAACGACTAGCGGGAGGGAGAATGAGCAGTTCTTC. Amino acids: CATSRTTSGRENEQFF. V and J are TRBV15 and TRBJ2-1, with 14 bases identical to TRBD2. In germline, CDR1 is LNHNV, CDR2 YYDKDF (reference sequence). V shed 2 bases and J 7 bases; nucleotides not matched to a gene: 4. This CDR3 is built from 16 residues.

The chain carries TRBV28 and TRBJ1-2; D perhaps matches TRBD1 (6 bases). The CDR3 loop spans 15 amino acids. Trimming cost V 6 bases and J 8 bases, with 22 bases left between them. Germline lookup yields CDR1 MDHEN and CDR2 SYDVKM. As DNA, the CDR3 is TGTGCCAGCAGGGGACCAAGAAGACAGGAATTGGGCTACACCTTC. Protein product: CASRGPRRQELGYTF.